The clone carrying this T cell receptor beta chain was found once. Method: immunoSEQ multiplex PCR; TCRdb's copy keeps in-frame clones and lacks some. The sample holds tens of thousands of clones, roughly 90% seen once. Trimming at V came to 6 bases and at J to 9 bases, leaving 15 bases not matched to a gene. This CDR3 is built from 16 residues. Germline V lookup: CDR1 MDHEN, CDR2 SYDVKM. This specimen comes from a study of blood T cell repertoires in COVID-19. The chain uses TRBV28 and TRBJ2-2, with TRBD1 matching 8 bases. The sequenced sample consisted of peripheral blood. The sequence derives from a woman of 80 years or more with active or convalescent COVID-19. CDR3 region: CASSPTGTGISRELFF. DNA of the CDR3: TGTGCCAGCAGCCCCACCGGGACAGGTATCTCCCGGGAGCTGTTTTTT.